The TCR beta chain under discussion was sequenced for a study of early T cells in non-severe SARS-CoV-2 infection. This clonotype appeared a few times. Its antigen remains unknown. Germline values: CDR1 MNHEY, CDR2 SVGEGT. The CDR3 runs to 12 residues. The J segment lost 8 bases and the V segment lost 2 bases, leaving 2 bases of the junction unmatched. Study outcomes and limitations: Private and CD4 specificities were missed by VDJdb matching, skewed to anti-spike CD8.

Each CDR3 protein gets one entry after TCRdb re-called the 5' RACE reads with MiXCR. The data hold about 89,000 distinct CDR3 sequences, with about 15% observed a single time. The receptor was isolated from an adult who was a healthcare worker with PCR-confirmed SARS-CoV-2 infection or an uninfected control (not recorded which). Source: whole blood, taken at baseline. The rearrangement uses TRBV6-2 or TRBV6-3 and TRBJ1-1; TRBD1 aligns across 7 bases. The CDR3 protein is CASSYRDSEAFF. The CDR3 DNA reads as TGTGCCAGCAGTTACAGGGACAGCGAAGCTTTCTTT.